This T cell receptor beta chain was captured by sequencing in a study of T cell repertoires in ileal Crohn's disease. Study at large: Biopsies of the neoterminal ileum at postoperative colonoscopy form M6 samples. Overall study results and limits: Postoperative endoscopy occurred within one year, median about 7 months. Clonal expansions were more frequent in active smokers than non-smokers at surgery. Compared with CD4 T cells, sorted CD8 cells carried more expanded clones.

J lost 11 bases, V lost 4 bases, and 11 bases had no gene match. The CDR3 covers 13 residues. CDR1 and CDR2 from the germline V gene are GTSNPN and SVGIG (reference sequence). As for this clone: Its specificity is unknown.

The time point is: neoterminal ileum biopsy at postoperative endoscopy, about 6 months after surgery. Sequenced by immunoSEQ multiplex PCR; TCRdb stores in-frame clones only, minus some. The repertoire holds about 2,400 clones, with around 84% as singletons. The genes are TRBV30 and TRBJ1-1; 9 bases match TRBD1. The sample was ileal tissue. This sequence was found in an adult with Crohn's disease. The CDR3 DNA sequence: TGTGCCTGGACGGGACAGGGCAACGCTATTGCTTTCTTT. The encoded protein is CAWTGQGNAIAFF.